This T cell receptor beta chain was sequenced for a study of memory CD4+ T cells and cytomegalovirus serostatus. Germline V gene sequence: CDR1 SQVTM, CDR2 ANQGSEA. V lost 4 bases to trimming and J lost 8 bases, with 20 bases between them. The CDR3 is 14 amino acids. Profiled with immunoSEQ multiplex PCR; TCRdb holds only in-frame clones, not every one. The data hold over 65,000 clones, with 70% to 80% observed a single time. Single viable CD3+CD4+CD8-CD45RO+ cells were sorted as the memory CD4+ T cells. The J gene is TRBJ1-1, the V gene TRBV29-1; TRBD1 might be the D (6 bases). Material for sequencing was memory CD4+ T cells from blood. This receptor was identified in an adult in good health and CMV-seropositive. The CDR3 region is CSVVEDPGAWEAFF. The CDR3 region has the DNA TGCAGCGTTGTAGAGGATCCAGGGGCCTGGGAAGCTTTCTTT. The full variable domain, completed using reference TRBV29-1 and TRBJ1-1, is SAVISQKPSRDICQRGTSLTIQCQVDSQVTMMFWYRQQPGQSLTLIATANQGSEATYESGFVIDKFPISRPNLTFSTLTVSNMSPEDSSIYLCSVVEDPGAWEAFFGQGTRLTVV.